The clone carrying this TCR beta chain occurred a few times. Its antigen is unknown. This record comes from a study of early T cells in non-severe SARS-CoV-2 infection. At the level of the study: Unsorted whole-blood RNA was sequenced in bulk, leaving chains unpaired. Study-wide findings and caveats: Matches to VDJdb favored anti-spike CD8 responses and missed private and CD4 specificities.

This CDR3 contains 17 residues. Looked up from germline, CDR1 is MDHEN and CDR2 is SYDVKM. V lost 2 bases and J lost 4, with 20 bases in between. Individual cDNA molecules carried attached unique molecular identifiers. TCRdb itself ran the 5' RACE reads through MiXCR, one entry per CDR3 protein. The sample gives 75,000 to 80,000 distinct CDR3 sequences, about 11% of which show up once; more than 10% is in the top ten. The specimen was whole blood, collected at baseline. The chain recombines TRBV28 with TRBJ1-2, with D tentatively TRBD1 (5 bases). The TCR originated in an adult who was a healthcare worker with PCR-confirmed SARS-CoV-2 infection or an uninfected control (not recorded which). CDR3 loop: CASSLAGAQTSSYGYTF. In nucleotides, the CDR3 is TGTGCCAGCAGTTTAGCCGGGGCCCAGACGTCTAGCTATGGCTACACCTTC.